The rows below give T cell receptor beta chains drawn from one sample of a study of T-cell memory formation after mild COVID-19. TCRdb redid the calling of the 5' RACE reads with MiXCR, one entry per CDR3 protein. This table has around 320,000 distinct CDR3 sequences, over 25% appearing once. The material sequenced was PBMCs or a T cell subset sorted from them (not recorded which). These receptors were taken from an adult woman who had mild COVID-19 (a few samples of this study predate the infection). Cell type and time point are not known. Both conserved end residues are part of each CDR3. The D gene is left open where the match is weak. Not every row has a clone size; where given, it reads once, few, many or a size class.

TRBD1 NA TRBJ1-4 TRBV20-1 CSAYPGQGKEKLFF TGCAGTGCTTATCCGGGACAGGGGAAAGAAAAACTGTTTTTT
NA NA TRBJ2-7 TRBV9 CASSPRTPGPGEQYF TGTGCCAGCAGCCCTCGGACCCCCGGGCCGGGCGAGCAGTACTTC
NA few TRBJ1-6 TRBV4-3 CASSQERGRDSPLHF TGCGCCAGCAGCCAAGAGAGGGGAAGAGATTCACCCCTCCACTTT
NA few TRBJ2-5 TRBV7-6 CASSLEWLETQYF TGTGCCAGCAGCTTAGAATGGCTGGAGACCCAGTACTTC
TRBD1 NA TRBJ1-2 TRBV20-1 CSATDRDRNYGYTF TGCAGTGCTACAGATCGGGACAGGAACTATGGCTACACCTTC
NA NA TRBJ1-1 TRBV19 CASTGNTEAFF TGTGCCAGTACAGGGAACACTGAAGCTTTCTTT
NA NA TRBJ2-7 TRBV23-1 CASSQSGDSDYEQYF TGCGCCAGCAGTCAATCGGGGGACTCGGATTACGAGCAGTACTTC
NA few TRBJ2-5 TRBV4-3 CASSPGEGAGTGETQYF TGCGCCAGCAGCCCAGGGGAAGGAGCGGGAACCGGAGAGACCCAGTACTTC
NA NA TRBJ2-3 TRBV4-3 CASSQGSWRSTDTQYF TGCGCCAGCAGCCAAGGGTCTTGGCGGAGCACAGATACGCAGTATTTT
NA NA TRBJ1-2 TRBV28 CARDLWSSHYGYTF TGTGCCAGAGATTTGTGGTCAAGCCACTATGGCTACACCTTC
NA few TRBJ2-2 TRBV7-2 CASSKRPPNTGELFF TGTGCCAGCAGCAAGAGGCCCCCGAACACCGGGGAGCTGTTTTTT
NA few TRBJ2-4 TRBV4-1 CASSQGWGNIQYF TGCGCCAGCAGCCAAGGGTGGGGAAACATTCAGTACTTC
NA few TRBJ1-2 TRBV15 CATSRDARDNYGYTF TGTGCCACCAGCAGAGATGCGAGGGATAACTATGGCTACACCTTC
NA few TRBJ2-7 TRBV7-6 CASSLASASNYEQYF TGTGCCAGCAGCTTAGCTTCGGCAAGTAACTACGAGCAGTACTTC
TRBD2 NA TRBJ2-5 TRBV7-3 CASSTGVAGRGETQYF TGTGCCAGCAGCACGGGAGTAGCGGGGCGAGGGGAGACCCAGTACTTC
TRBD2 few TRBJ2-1 TRBV7-3 CASSLTGTSGNEQFF TGTGCCAGCAGCTTAACCGGGACTAGCGGCAATGAGCAGTTCTTC
NA NA TRBJ1-1 TRBV20-1 CSAAQHTEAFF TGCAGTGCTGCACAGCACACTGAAGCTTTCTTT
NA few TRBJ2-7 TRBV10-3 CAISRIRDDEQYF TGTGCCATCTCGAGGATTCGGGACGACGAGCAGTACTTC
NA NA TRBJ2-3 TRBV11-3 CASSLGRDPRRYF TGTGCCAGCAGCTTAGGCCGGGACCCCCGGCGGTATTTT
TRBD1 NA TRBJ2-2 TRBV24-1 CATSDPGQGDTGELFF TGTGCCACCAGTGATCCGGGACAGGGCGACACCGGGGAGCTGTTTTTT
TRBD2 NA TRBJ2-7 TRBV19 CASSPERLAGENYYEQYF TGTGCCAGTAGTCCCGAAAGACTAGCGGGGGAAAACTACTACGAGCAGTACTTC
NA few TRBJ1-6 TRBV21-1 CASSKARVFSPLHF TGTGCCAGCAGCAAAGCGCGCGTATTTTCACCCCTCCACTTT
TRBD2 many TRBJ2-3 TRBV7-2 CASSPGLRRDTQYF TGTGCCAGCAGCCCGGGACTAAGGAGGGATACGCAGTATTTT
NA few TRBJ2-1 TRBV3-1 CASSQRLGWNYNEQFF TGTGCCAGCAGCCAAAGACTAGGGTGGAACTACAATGAGCAGTTCTTC
TRBD1 NA TRBJ2-2 TRBV6-5 CASSYSTLREQGSAGELFF TGTGCCAGCAGTTACTCGACGCTACGGGAACAGGGGAGCGCCGGGGAGCTGTTTTTT
NA NA TRBJ1-4 TRBV12-3/TRBV12-4 CASSPRSKLFF TGTGCCAGCAGCCCGCGATCGAAACTGTTTTTT